This TCR beta chain was documented in a study of T-cell reconstitution after alpha-beta-depleted transplantation in children. A TCRbeta library incorporating unique molecular identifiers was prepared. Using its own MiXCR run on the PCR reads, TCRdb lists one record per CDR3 protein. The sample has 380,000 or so distinct CDR3 sequences; about 14% are singletons. Trimming pared 3 bases from V and 5 bases from J, leaving 5 bases between. Germline V gene lookup returns CDR1 MGHDK and CDR2 SYGVNS. CDR3 length: 11 amino acids. This clonotype showed up many times. The chain uses TRBV25-1 and TRBJ2-7; unclear D gene. The sequencing here drew on PBMCs, taken from the stem cell graft. The sequence was collected from a human donor who donated a stem cell graft to a child with Fanconi anemia. The CDR3 sequence: CASSDRNEQYF. The CDR3 coding sequence is TGTGCCAGCAGTGATCGGAACGAGCAGTACTTC.